Reported below is one T cell receptor beta chain. Its specificity is not known. 13 Jbeta primers and 60 Vbeta primers were used for the PCR. In the original workflow: An analysis that came later counted 77 million or so unique TCR beta chains, some 11 million shared. The assay was immunoSEQ multiplex PCR, and TCRdb's table has in-frame clones only and misses some. V and J calls and clone size are copied from that table; D and trimming were computed from the DNA. The table records around 170,000 clones, about three quarters of them present only once. These data are taken from a study of cytomegalovirus exposure and HLA in healthy donors. Study information: There were 350 to 450 genotyped donors. Of these, roughly 80% fell in the genetic ancestry cluster associated with self-reported Caucasian donors. The study's findings and limits: An ancestry cluster, one associated with Asian ancestry, reportedly showed fewer N-insertions than the approximately 670-donor mean in a later analysis. Reportedly, TCR beta sequences accurately predicted HLA-A and HLA-B alleles in most subjects.

Trimming removed 3 bases at V and 4 bases at J, with 10 bases between. CDR3 size: 13 residues. Germline lookup yields CDR1 SGDLS and CDR2 YYNGEE. The specimen was PBMCs. This receptor was taken from a woman aged 45 to 65 in good health and CMV-seropositive. The chain links TRBV9 to TRBJ1-1; maybe TRBD1 (6 bases). CDR3 region: CASSAQGPTEAFF. CDR3 bases: TGTGCCAGCAGCGCTCAGGGGCCCACTGAAGCTTTCTTT. The full variable domain, with the rest looked up from reference TRBV9 and TRBJ1-1, is DSGVTQTPKHLITATGQRVTLRCSPRSGDLSVYWYQQSLDQGLQFLIQYYNGEERAKGNILERFSAQQFPDLHSELNLSSLELGDSALYFCASSAQGPTEAFFGQGTRLTVV.